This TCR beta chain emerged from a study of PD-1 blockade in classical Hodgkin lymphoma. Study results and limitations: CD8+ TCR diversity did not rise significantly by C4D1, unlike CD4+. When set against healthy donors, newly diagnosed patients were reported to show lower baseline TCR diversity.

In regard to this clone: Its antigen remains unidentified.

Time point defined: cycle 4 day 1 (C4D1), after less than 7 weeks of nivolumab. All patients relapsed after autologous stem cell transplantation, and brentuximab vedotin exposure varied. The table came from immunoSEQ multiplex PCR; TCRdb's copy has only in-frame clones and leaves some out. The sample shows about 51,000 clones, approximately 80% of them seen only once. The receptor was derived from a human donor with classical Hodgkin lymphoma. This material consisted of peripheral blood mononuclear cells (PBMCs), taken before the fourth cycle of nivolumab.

The CDR3 sequence: CSVKVGLEQYF. In DNA form, the CDR3 reads TGCAGCGTGAAAGTGGGGCTCGAGCAGTACTTC. The chain has TRBV29-1 and TRBJ2-7; D might be TRBD1 (5 bases). The V gene lost 6 bases and the J gene lost 6 bases, with 12 bases spanning the gap. Germline loops: CDR1 SQVTM, CDR2 ANQGSEA. The CDR3 length is 11 residues.